Included here is one T cell receptor (beta chain) sequence, with context. The antigen remains unidentified. Naive CD8 T cells were sorted as CD8+CD4-CCR7+CD45RA+. This record comes from a study of molecular identifiers for immune sequencing clone quantification. Study-level results: Under 1% of molecules in naive cells, but over 97% of effector molecules, belonged to clones above 20 RNA copies. Spiked Jurkat TCR RNA equivalent to one cell reportedly surfaced among approximately 1.1 million naive cells.

Bulk TCR libraries were made with methods that had been previously described and with listed TCR primers. TCRdb used MiXCR to reprocess the PCR reads, holding one entry per CDR3 protein. The sample carries about 510,000 distinct CDR3 sequences, around 23% recorded once. The TCR sequence derives from a human donor in good health. Some libraries in this study had Jurkat cell RNA spiked in. The sample consisted of naive CD8+ T cells from blood, with Jurkat cell RNA spiked in. Subset noted: FACS-sorted CD8+CD4-CCR7+CD45RA+ naive T cells.

CDR3 sequence: CASSIRDSNTGELFF. Here the CDR3 DNA reads TGTGCCAGTAGTATCCGGGACTCGAACACCGGGGAGCTGTTTTTT. The chain links TRBV19 to TRBJ2-2; weak D call: TRBD2 (6 bases). The V gene lost 3 bases and the J gene lost 0 bases, with 8 bases spanning the gap. This CDR3 has 15 amino acids. Germline loops: CDR1 LNHDA, CDR2 SQIVND (reference sequence). Using reference TRBV19 and TRBJ2-2 for the parts outside the CDR3, the full variable domain is DGGITQSPKYLFRKEGQNVTLSCEQNLNHDAMYWYRQDPGQGLRLIYYSQIVNDFQKGDIAEGYSVSREKKESFPLTVTSAQKNPTAFYLCASSIRDSNTGELFFGEGSRLTVL.